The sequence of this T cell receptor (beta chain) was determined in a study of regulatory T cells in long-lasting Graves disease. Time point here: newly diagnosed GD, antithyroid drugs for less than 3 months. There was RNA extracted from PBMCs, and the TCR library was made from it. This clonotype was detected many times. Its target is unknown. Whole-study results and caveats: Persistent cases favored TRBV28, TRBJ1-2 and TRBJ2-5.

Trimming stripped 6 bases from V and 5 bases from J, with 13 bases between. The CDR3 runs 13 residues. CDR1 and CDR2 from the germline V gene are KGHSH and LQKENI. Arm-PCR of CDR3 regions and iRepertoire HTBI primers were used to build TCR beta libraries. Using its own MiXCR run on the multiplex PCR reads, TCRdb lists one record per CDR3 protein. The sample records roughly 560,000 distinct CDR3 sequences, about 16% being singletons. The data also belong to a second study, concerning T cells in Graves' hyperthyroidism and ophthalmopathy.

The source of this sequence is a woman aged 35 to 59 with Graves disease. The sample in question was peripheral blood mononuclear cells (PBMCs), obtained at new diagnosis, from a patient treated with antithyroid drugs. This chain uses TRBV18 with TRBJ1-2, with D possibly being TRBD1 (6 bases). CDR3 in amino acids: CASSLDRVYGYTF. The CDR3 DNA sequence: TGTGCCAGCTCCCTGGACAGAGTTTATGGCTACACCTTC.